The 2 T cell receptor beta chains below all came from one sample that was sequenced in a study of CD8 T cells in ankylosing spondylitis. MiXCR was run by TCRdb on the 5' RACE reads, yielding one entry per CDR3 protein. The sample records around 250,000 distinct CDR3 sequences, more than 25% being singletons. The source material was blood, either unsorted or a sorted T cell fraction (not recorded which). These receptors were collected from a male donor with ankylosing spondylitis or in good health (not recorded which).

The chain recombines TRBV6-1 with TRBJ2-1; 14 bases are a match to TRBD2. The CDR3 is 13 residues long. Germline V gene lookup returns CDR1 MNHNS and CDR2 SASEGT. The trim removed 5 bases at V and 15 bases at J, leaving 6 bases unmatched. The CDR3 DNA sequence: TGTGCCAGCAGTCTGGGACTAGCGGGGGCTACGTTCTTC. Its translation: CASSLGLAGATFF.

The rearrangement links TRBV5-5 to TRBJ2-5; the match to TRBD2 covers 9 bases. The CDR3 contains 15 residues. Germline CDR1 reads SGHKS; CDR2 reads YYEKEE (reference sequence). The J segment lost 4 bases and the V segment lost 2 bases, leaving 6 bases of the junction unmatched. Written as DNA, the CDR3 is TGTGCCAGCAGCTTCCAACTAGCGGGTGGAGAGACCCAGTACTTC. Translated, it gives CASSFQLAGGETQYF.